A single sample gave rise to the 9 T cell receptor beta chains below, sequenced in a study of cytomegalovirus exposure and HLA in healthy donors (dated by TCRdb to about 2017). Libraries were prepared through the immunoSEQ multiplex PCR assay. The multiplex PCR relied on a mix of 60 forward primers for TCR Vbeta segments and 13 reverse primers for TCR Jbeta segments. TCRdb took over this immuneACCESS table, retaining in-frame rearrangements with V and J assigned. Such tables are incomplete; in checked studies, under half of the missing clones stem from an unresolved V gene, and the remainder is unexplained. For this sample there are tens of thousands of clones; nearly 80% appear just once. The leading ten clones occupy about 3% of the sample. Sequenced: PBMCs. These receptors were collected from a woman aged 40-49 years in good health and CMV-seronegative.

This chain links TRBV7-2 with TRBJ2-1, with TRBD2 matching over 9 bases. Germline V gene lookup returns CDR1 SGHTA and CDR2 FQGNSA. The junction had 17 bases not matched to a gene; V was cut back by 2 bases and J by 9 bases. The CDR3 spans 18 residues. The CDR3 DNA follows: TGTGCCAGCAGCTTAAGGGGCGGGAGGGCCCTCGGGTATCGTGAGCAGTTCTTC. Translating it yields CASSLRGGRALGYREQFF. The full variable domain, completed using reference TRBV7-2 and TRBJ2-1, is GAGVSQSPSNKVTEKGKDVELRCDPISGHTALYWYRQSLGQGLEFLIYFQGNSAPDKSGLPSDRFSAERTGGSVSTLTIQRTQQEDSAVYLCASSLRGGRALGYREQFFGPGTRLTVL.

The table lists this clone with a few counts. The gene calls are TRBV11-2 and TRBJ2-6; TRBD1 might be the D (5 bases). CDR1 is SGHAT and CDR2 is FQNNGV in the germline V gene. Trimming stripped 3 bases from V and 2 bases from J, with 8 bases between. CDR3 length equals 15 residues. CDR3 DNA sequence: TGTGCCAGCAGCTTCAGACAGCCTGGGGCCAACGTCCTGACTTTC. Translated, it gives CASSFRQPGANVLTF.

This clone was detected a few times. V gene TRBV11-2 combines with J gene TRBJ2-2; D perhaps matches TRBD1 (6 bases). This CDR3 has 14 residues. Between the trimmed V and J ends, which lost 5 bases and 1 base, there was a span of 8 bases. Germline V CDR1 and CDR2: SGHAT, FQNNGV. The DNA of the CDR3 is TGTGCCAGCAGCCAGGACAGGAACACCGGGGAGCTGTTTTTT. It encodes CASSQDRNTGELFF. The variable domain in full, completed from reference TRBV11-2 and TRBJ2-2, reads EAGVAQSPRYKIIEKRQSVAFWCNPISGHATLYWYQQILGQGPKLLIQFQNNGVVDDSQLPKDRFSAERLKGVDSTLKIQPAKLEDSAVYLCASSQDRNTGELFFGEGSRLTVL.

The V gene is TRBV27, the J gene TRBJ2-7, with 7 bases that match TRBD2. Germline V gene lookup returns CDR1 MNHEY and CDR2 SMNVEV (reference sequence). The CDR3 sequence is 14 residues long. The V gene end was trimmed by 3 bases and the J gene end by 3 bases; junction bases not matched to a gene: 5. CDR3 loop: CASSFLGRLYEQYF. The CDR3 nucleotides are TGTGCCAGCAGTTTCCTCGGGAGGCTCTACGAGCAGTACTTC.

This chain uses TRBV29-1 with TRBJ1-5; TRBD1 agrees at 7 bases. There are 14 residues in the CDR3. The germline CDR1 and CDR2 sequences are SQVTM and ANQGSEA. Losses at the gene ends were 6 bases for V and 2 bases for J; bases not matched to a gene: 7. The CDR3 region is CSVMTGYGNQPQHF. DNA for the CDR3: TGCAGCGTGATGACAGGGTATGGCAATCAGCCCCAGCATTTT.

The rearrangement joins TRBV30 to TRBJ2-3; TRBD2 matches 9 bases. V dropped 4 bases and J dropped 6; count of bases not matched to a gene: 14. This CDR3 is built from 16 residues. The germline V gene has CDR1 GTSNPN and CDR2 SVGIG (reference sequence). The CDR3 nucleotides are TGTGCCTGGACGTTCGGAGTGGCGGGAGGGGGGGATACGCAGTATTTT. This translates into CAWTFGVAGGGDTQYF. The variable domain in full, completed from reference TRBV30 and TRBJ2-3, reads SQTIHQWPATLVQPVGSPLSLECTVEGTSNPNLYWYRQAAGRGLQLLFYSVGIGQISSEVPQNLSASRPQDRQFILSSKKLLLSDSGFYLCAWTFGVAGGGDTQYFGPGTRLTVL.

This chain uses TRBV7-9 with TRBJ2-3; tentative D call: TRBD2 (5 bases). V was trimmed by 2 bases and J by 1 base, leaving 7 bases between them. Germline values: CDR1 SEHNR, CDR2 FQNEAQ (reference sequence). The CDR3 consists of 14 residues. This CDR3 is CASSLTGGTDTQYF. CDR3 nucleotides: TGTGCCAGCAGCTTAACCGGGGGCACAGATACGCAGTATTTT.

This chain links TRBV19 with TRBJ2-3; TRBD2 is a possible D gene (6 bases). Between the trimmed V and J ends, which lost 3 bases and 4 bases, there was a span of 20 bases. From germline, CDR1 is LNHDA and CDR2 SQIVND (reference sequence). The CDR3 runs to 17 residues. The CDR3 loop reads CASSMGGGAGRADTQYF. For the CDR3, the DNA is TGTGCCAGTAGTATGGGCGGCGGCGCGGGACGGGCAGATACGCAGTATTTT.

The V call is TRBV5-1, the J call TRBJ2-2; 8 positions agree with TRBD2. The CDR3 is 15 residues long. Germline loops: CDR1 SGHRS, CDR2 YFSETQ. The V and J ends lost 1 base and 2 bases, in that order; junction bases with no gene match: 1. DNA for the CDR3: TGCGCCAGCAGCTTGTTAGCGGGAAACACCGGGGAGCTGTTTTTT. As protein: CASSLLAGNTGELFF.